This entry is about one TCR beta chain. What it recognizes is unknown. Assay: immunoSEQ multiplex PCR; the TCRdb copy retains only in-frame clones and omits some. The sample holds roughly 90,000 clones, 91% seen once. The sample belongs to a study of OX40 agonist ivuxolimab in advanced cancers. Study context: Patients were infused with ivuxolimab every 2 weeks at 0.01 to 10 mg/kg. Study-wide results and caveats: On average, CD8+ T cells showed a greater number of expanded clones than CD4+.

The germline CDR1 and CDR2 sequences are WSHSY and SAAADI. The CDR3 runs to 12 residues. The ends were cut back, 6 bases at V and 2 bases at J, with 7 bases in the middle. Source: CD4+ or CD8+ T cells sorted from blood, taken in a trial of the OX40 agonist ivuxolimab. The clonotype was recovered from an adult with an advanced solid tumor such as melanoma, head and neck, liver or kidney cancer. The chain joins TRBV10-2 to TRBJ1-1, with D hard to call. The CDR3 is CASSGENTEAFF. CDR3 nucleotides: TGCGCCAGCAGCGGGGAAAACACTGAAGCTTTCTTT.